The clone carrying this TCR beta chain was counted a single time. Sequencing was performed with immunoSEQ multiplex PCR; in TCRdb, only in-frame clones are kept and a portion is missing. The sample yields 150,000 or so clones, 89% seen once. These data belong to a study of T cell responses to AZD1222 COVID-19 vaccine. The trim removed 5 bases at V and 7 bases at J, leaving 7 bases unmatched. The CDR3 covers 13 residues. Germline V gene lookup returns CDR1 ENHRY and CDR2 SYGVKD. Sequenced material: peripheral blood, taken on day 0 of AZD1222 vaccination. This TCR came from an adult in good health. The V call is TRBV10-3, the J call TRBJ1-2, with TRBD1 matching 7 bases. CDR3 residues: CAISFAGGSGYTF. CDR3 nucleotides: TGTGCCATCAGTTTTGCAGGGGGGAGTGGCTACACCTTC.